This is a list of T cell receptor beta chains from one sample in a study of T cell responses to AZD1222 COVID-19 vaccine. TCRdb's table, derived via immunoSEQ multiplex PCR, lists solely in-frame clones and lacks some. The table shows approximately 190,000 clones, with 87% occurring only once. The sample here was peripheral blood, taken on day 0 of MenACWY control vaccination. The receptors here all came from an adult in good health. Each CDR3 is given without its conserved first and last residue. The order of the fields is J gene, V gene, CDR3 length, CDR3 protein.

j_call: TRBJ2-1
v_call: TRBV9
cdr3_length: 10
cdr3_aa: ASSVGGREQF

j_call: TRBJ1-6
v_call: TRBV7-9
cdr3_length: 12
cdr3_aa: ASSLEGGNSPLH

j_call: TRBJ1-4
v_call: TRBV27
cdr3_length: 12
cdr3_aa: ASSFGRSPEKLF

j_call: TRBJ2-7
v_call: TRBV19
cdr3_length: 13
cdr3_aa: ATLPTGTGDYEQY

j_call: TRBJ2-3
v_call: TRBV30
cdr3_length: 11
cdr3_aa: AWSFRGTDTQY

j_call: TRBJ1-2
v_call: TRBV28
cdr3_length: 11
cdr3_aa: ASSFRARGGYT

j_call: TRBJ1-6
v_call: TRBV27
cdr3_length: 14
cdr3_aa: ASSFLKQIGNSPLH

j_call: TRBJ2-2
v_call: TRBV5-1
cdr3_length: 12
cdr3_aa: ASSLDASTGELF

j_call: TRBJ2-7
v_call: TRBV5-1
cdr3_length: 13
cdr3_aa: ASSDRDRGPYEQY

j_call: TRBJ1-1
v_call: TRBV11-3
cdr3_length: 11
cdr3_aa: ASSLGLNTEAF

j_call: TRBJ2-6
v_call: TRBV4-2
cdr3_length: 15
cdr3_aa: ASSQDGDASGANVLT

j_call: TRBJ2-3
v_call: TRBV7-9
cdr3_length: 12
cdr3_aa: ASSQTDPKGTQY

j_call: TRBJ1-2
v_call: TRBV28
cdr3_length: 12
cdr3_aa: ASSLGVGGDGYT

j_call: TRBJ2-5
v_call: TRBV10-3
cdr3_length: 12
cdr3_aa: AISESNTQETQY

j_call: TRBJ2-3
v_call: TRBV4-1
cdr3_length: 14
cdr3_aa: ASSRASSGTTDTQY

j_call: TRBJ2-4
v_call: TRBV7-2
cdr3_length: 15
cdr3_aa: ASSLAVGGRAKNIQY

j_call: TRBJ1-5
v_call: TRBV7-2
cdr3_length: 13
cdr3_aa: ASSLESGPNQPQH

j_call: TRBJ2-3
v_call: TRBV5-8
cdr3_length: 13
cdr3_aa: ASSFRGAGTDTQY

j_call: TRBJ1-1
v_call: TRBV6-1
cdr3_length: 13
cdr3_aa: ASSEEGRGNTEAF

j_call: TRBJ2-7
v_call: TRBV28
cdr3_length: 12
cdr3_aa: ASSISGGGDEQY

j_call: TRBJ1-5
v_call: TRBV5-5
cdr3_length: 14
cdr3_aa: ASSLTGGDSNQPQH

j_call: TRBJ1-1
v_call: TRBV5-1
cdr3_length: 12
cdr3_aa: ASSLLDSNTEAF

j_call: TRBJ2-1
v_call: TRBV7-9
cdr3_length: 12
cdr3_aa: ASSLVGGADEQF

j_call: TRBJ2-3
v_call: TRBV7-9
cdr3_length: 14
cdr3_aa: ASSPSAGGLADTQY

j_call: TRBJ2-2
v_call: TRBV29-1
cdr3_length: 10
cdr3_aa: SVRGEVGELF

j_call: TRBJ2-7
v_call: TRBV3-1/TRBV3-2
cdr3_length: 14
cdr3_aa: ASSQDYWREQFEQY

j_call: TRBJ2-1
v_call: TRBV6-6
cdr3_length: 12
cdr3_aa: ASVELAASNEQF

j_call: TRBJ1-5
v_call: TRBV6-1
cdr3_length: 10
cdr3_aa: ASSEGNQPQH